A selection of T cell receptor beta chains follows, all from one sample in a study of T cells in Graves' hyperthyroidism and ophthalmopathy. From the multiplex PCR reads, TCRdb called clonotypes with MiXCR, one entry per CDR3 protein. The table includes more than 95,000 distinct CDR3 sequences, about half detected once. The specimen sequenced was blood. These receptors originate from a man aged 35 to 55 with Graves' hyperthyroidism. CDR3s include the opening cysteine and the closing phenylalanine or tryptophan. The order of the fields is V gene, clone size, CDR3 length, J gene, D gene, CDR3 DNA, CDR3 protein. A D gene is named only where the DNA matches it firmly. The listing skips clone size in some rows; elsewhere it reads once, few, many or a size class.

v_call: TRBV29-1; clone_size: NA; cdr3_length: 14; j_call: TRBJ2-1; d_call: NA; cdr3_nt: TGCAGCCAAGATGTGGCCCCCTCCTGCAATGAGCAGTTCTTC; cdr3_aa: CSQDVAPSCNEQFF
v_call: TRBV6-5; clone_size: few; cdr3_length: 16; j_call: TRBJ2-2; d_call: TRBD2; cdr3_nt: TGTGCCAGCAGTTTGTGGCGGGGGGGGAACACCGGGGAGCTGTTTTTT; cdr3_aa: CASSLWRGGNTGELFF
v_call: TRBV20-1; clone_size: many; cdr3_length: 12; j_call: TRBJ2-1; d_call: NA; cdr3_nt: TGCAGTACCTCTAGCGATTACAATGAGCAGTTCTTC; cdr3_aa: CSTSSDYNEQFF
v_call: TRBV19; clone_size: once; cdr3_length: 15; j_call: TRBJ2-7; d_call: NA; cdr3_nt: TGTGCCAGCTCAGCACCCGAGACCGGAATCTACGAGCAGTACTTC; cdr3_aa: CASSAPETGIYEQYF
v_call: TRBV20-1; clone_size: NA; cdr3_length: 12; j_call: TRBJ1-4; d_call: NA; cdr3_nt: TGCAGTGCTAGGGGGGTTGGCGAAAAACTGTTTTTT; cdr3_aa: CSARGVGEKLFF
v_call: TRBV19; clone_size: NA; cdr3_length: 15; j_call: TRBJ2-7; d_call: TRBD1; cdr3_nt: TGCGCCAGTAGTCGCCAGGACAGGGGTGTGGACGAGCAGTACTTC; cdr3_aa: CASSRQDRGVDEQYF
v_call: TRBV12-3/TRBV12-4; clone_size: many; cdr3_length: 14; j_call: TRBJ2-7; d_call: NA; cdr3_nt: TGTGCCAGCAGTTTCGGTTCAGGCGGCAACGAGCAGTACTTC; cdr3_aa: CASSFGSGGNEQYF
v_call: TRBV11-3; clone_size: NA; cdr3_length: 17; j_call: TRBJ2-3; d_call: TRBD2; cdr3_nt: TGTGCCAGCAGCCACCCTCCGGGACTAGCAAGCACAGATACGCGGTATTTT; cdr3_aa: CASSHPPGLASTDTRYF
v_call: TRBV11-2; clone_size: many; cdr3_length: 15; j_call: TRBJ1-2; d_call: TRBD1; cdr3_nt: TGTGCCAGCAGCTCCGTAAACAGGGGCGGTGATGGCTACACCTTC; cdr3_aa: CASSSVNRGGDGYTF
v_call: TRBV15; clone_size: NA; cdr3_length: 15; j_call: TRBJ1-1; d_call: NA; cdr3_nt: TGTGCCACCAGCAGCTGGGACGGAATGAACACTGAAGCTTTCTTT; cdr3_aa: CATSSWDGMNTEAFF
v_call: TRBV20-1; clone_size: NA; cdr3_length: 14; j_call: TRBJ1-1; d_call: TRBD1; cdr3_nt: TGCAGTGCAAGGGACAGGGTGAACAGTGCTGAAGCTTTCTTT; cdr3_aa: CSARDRVNSAEAFF
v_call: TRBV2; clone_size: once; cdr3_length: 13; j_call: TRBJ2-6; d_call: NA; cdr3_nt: TGTGCCAGCAGCTGGACTGGGGCCAACGTCCTGACTTTC; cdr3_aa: CASSWTGANVLTF
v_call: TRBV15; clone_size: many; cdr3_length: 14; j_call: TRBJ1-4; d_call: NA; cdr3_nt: TGTGCCACCAGCAGAGGGGGTGCCGGGGAAAAACTGTTTTTT; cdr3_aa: CATSRGGAGEKLFF
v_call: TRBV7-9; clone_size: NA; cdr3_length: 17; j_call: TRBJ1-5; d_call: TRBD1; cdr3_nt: TGTGCCAGCAGCGATTTTAGCGGGACAGGGCTAGATCAGCCCCAGCATTTT; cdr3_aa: CASSDFSGTGLDQPQHF
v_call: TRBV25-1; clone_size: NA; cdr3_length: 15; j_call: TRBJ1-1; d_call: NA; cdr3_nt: TGTGCCAGCAGTTTAATTCCAGGGAAGGGCATTGAAGCTTTCTTT; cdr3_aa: CASSLIPGKGIEAFF
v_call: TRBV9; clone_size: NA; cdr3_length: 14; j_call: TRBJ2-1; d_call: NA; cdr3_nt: TGTGCCAGCGGCCAGGGGGGGAGAAACAATGAGCAGTTCTTC; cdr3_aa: CASGQGGRNNEQFF
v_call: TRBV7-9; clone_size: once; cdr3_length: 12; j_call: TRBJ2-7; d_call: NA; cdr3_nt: TGTGCCAGCAGCTTAGCGGGGACCGAGCAGTACTTC; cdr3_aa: CASSLAGTEQYF
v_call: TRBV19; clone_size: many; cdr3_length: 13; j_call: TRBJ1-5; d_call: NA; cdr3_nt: TGTGCCAGTACCGCACAGTTGGGCCAGCCCCAGCATTTT; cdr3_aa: CASTAQLGQPQHF
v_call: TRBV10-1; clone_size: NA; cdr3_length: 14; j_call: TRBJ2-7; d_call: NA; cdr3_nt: TGCGCCAGCAGTGCGGGCGTAGCAACCTACGAGCAGTACTTC; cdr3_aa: CASSAGVATYEQYF
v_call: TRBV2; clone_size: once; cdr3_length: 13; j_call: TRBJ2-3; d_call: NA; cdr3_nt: TGTGCCAGCAGCAACCGGGGCGCAGATACGCAGTATTTT; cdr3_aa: CASSNRGADTQYF
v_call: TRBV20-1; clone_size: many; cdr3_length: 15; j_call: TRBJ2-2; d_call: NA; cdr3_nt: TGCAGTGCCTCGCGTCCGGGGTTAGGGTCCGGGGAGCTGTTTTTT; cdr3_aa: CSASRPGLGSGELFF
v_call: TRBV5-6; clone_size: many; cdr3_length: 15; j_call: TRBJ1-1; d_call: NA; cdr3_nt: TGTGCCAGCAGCTTGGATCGGGGGCGCGTGACTGAAGCTTTCTTT; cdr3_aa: CASSLDRGRVTEAFF
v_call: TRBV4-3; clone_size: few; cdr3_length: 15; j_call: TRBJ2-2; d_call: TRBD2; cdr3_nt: TGCGCCAGCAGCCCCAGGGAAGCGGGAGGCGGGGAGCTGTTTTTT; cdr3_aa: CASSPREAGGGELFF
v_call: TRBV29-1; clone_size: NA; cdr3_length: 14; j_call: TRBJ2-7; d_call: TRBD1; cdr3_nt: TGCAGCGTCCTAGACAGGGGGGATTCCTACGAGCAGTACTTC; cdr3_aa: CSVLDRGDSYEQYF
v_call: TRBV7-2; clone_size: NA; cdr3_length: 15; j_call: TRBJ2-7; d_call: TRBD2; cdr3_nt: TGTGCCAGCAGTTTGGTAGGCGGGAGAGCCTACGAGCAGTACTTC; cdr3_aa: CASSLVGGRAYEQYF
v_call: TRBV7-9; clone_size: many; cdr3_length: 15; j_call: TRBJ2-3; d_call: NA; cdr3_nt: TGTGCCAGCAGCCAAACGACAGGAGGCCCAGATACGCAGTATTTT; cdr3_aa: CASSQTTGGPDTQYF
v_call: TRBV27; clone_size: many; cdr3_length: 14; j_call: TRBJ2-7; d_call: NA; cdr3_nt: TGTGCCAGCAGTTACGGGACAACCTCCTACGAGCAGTACTTC; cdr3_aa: CASSYGTTSYEQYF
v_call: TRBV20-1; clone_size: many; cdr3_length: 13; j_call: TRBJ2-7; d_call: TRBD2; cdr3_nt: TGCAGTGCCCGGACTAGCGGGTTCGGCGAGCAGTACTTC; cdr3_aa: CSARTSGFGEQYF
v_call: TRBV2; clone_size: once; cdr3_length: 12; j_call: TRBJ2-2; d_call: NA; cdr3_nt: TGTGCCAGCAGTTGGGGGGAAAGGGAGCTGTTTTTT; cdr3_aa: CASSWGERELFF
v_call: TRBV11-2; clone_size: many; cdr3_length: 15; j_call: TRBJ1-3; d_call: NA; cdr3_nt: TGTGCCAGCAGCTTAATGCGAGACTCTGGAAACACCATATATTTT; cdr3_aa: CASSLMRDSGNTIYF
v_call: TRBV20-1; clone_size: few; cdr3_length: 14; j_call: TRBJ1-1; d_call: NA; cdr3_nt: TGCAGTGCTAGACCGTCAGGGTTGGGGACTGAAGCTTTCTTT; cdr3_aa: CSARPSGLGTEAFF
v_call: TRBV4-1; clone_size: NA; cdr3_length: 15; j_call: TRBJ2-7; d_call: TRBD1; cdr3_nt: TGCGCCAGCAGTCAGGGGACAGGGTTAACCTACGGGCAGTACTTC; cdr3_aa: CASSQGTGLTYGQYF
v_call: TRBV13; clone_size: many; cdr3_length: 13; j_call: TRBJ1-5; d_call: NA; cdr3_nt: TGTGCCAGCAGCTTTGGGACGGGGCAGCCCCAGCATTTT; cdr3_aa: CASSFGTGQPQHF
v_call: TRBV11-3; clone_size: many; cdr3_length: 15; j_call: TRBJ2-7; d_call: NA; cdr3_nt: TGTGCCAGCAGCTTAGGCCAGGGGTCTACCTACGAGCAGTACTTC; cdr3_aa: CASSLGQGSTYEQYF
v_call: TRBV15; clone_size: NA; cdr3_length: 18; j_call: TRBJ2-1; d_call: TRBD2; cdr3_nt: TGTGCCACCAGCAGAGAATTGGGACTAGCGGGGGCCTACAATGAGCAGTTCTTC; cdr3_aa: CATSRELGLAGAYNEQFF
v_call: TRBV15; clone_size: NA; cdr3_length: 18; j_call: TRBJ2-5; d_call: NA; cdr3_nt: TGTGCCACCAGCAGAGATCGGAGCTCTGGGGCCAGACAAGAGACCCAGTACTTC; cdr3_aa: CATSRDRSSGARQETQYF
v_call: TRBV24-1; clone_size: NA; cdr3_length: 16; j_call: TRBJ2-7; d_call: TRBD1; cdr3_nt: TGTGCCACCAGTGATCCTGGGACAGGGGTCTCTTACGAGCAGTACTTC; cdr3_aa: CATSDPGTGVSYEQYF
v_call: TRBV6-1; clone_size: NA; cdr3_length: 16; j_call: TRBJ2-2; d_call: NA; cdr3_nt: TGTGCCAGCAGTGAACGGAGGACCGAGGGGACCGGGGAGCTGTTTTTT; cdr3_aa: CASSERRTEGTGELFF
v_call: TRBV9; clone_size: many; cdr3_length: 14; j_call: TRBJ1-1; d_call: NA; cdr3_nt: TGTGCCAGCAGCCCATGGGCAACGAACACTGAAGCTTTCTTT; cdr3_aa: CASSPWATNTEAFF
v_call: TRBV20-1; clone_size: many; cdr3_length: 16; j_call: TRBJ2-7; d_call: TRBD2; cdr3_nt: TGCAGTGCTAGTTACCGGGTGGCGGGGGGATGGTACGAGCAGTACTTC; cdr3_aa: CSASYRVAGGWYEQYF
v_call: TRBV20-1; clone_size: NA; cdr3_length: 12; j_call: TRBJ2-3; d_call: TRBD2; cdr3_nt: TGCAGTGCTTTTAGCGGGACTGTTACGCAGTATTTT; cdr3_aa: CSAFSGTVTQYF
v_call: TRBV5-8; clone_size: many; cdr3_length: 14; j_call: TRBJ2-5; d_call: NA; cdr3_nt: TGTGCCAGCAGCTTGAAGCTAGTTGCAGAGACCCAGTACTTC; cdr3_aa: CASSLKLVAETQYF
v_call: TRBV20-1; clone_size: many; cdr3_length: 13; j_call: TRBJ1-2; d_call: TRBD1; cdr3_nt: TGCAGTGCGAGGGACAGGACCTTCTATGGCTACACCTTC; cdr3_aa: CSARDRTFYGYTF
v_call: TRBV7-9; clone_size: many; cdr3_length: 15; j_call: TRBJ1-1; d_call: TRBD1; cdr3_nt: TGTGCCAGCAGCGATAGACAGGGGTTGAACACTGAAGCTTTCTTT; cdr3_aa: CASSDRQGLNTEAFF
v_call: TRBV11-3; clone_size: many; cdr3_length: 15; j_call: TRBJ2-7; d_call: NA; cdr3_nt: TGTGCCAGCAGCCGGAGCGGTTCTAGCTCCTACGAGCAGTACTTC; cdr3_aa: CASSRSGSSSYEQYF
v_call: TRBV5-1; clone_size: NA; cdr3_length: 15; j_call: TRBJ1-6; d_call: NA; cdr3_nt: TGCGACAGCAGCACCCAAACATGGGAGGCTTCACCCCTCCACTTT; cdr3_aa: CDSSTQTWEASPLHF
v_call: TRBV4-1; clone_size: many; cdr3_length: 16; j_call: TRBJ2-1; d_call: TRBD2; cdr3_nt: TGCGCCAGCAGCCAAGGACTAGCGGGGGCCTACAATGAGCAGTTCTTC; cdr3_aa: CASSQGLAGAYNEQFF
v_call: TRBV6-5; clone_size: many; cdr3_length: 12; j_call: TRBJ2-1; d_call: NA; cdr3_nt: TGTGCCTGTACGGACGGATACAATGAGCAGTTCTTC; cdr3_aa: CACTDGYNEQFF
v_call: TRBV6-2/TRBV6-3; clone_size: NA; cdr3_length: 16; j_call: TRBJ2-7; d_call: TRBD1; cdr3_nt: TGTGCCAGCAGTATTCCTCCGGGACAGTCTATCTACGAGCAGTACTTC; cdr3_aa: CASSIPPGQSIYEQYF
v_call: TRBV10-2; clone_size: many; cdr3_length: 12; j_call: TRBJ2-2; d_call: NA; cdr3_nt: TGCGCCAGCAGTGAGTTCTCCGGGGAGCTGTTTTTT; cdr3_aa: CASSEFSGELFF
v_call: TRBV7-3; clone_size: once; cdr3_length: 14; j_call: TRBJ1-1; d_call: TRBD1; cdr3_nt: TGTGCCAGCAGTCGACAGGGAAGGAACACTGAAGCTTTCTTT; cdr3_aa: CASSRQGRNTEAFF
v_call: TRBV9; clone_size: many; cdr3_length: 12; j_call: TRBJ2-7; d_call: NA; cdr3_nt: TGTGCCAAAGGACAGCCGGGTGACGAGCAGTACTTC; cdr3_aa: CAKGQPGDEQYF
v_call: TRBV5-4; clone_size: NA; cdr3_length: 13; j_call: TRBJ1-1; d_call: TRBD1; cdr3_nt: TGTGCCAGCAGCCGACAGGGGGGGACTGAAGCTTTCTTT; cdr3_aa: CASSRQGGTEAFF
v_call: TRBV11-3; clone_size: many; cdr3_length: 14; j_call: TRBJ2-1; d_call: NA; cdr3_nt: TGTGCCAGCAGCCCCCAGACATCCTACAATGAGCAGTTCTTC; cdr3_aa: CASSPQTSYNEQFF
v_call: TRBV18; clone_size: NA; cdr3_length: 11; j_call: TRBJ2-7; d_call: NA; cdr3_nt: TGTGCCAGCTCACCTGGCTACGAGCAGTACTTC; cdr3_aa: CASSPGYEQYF
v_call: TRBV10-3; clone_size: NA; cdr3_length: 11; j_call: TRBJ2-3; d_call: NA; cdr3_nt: TGTGCCATCAGGAAGGGGGTTACGCAGTATTTT; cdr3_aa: CAIRKGVTQYF
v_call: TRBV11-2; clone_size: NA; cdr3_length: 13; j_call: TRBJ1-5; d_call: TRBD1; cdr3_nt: TGTGCCAGCCGCGACAGGGCGGGGCAGCCCCAGCATTTT; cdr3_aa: CASRDRAGQPQHF
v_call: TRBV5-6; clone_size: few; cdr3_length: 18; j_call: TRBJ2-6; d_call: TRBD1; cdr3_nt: TGTGCCAGCAGCCGATGGACAGGGGGGCCCTCTGGGGCCAACGTCCTGACTTTC; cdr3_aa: CASSRWTGGPSGANVLTF